Shown below are 27 T cell receptor beta chains from a single sample sequenced in a study of long-term antiretroviral therapy in people with HIV. A v3.0 immunoSEQ assay was performed at survey level. Libraries were prepared by immunoSEQ multiplex PCR; TCRdb keeps only in-frame clonotypes and omits some of them. The top ten hold 2.7% of the sample, which has tens of thousands of clones, about 95% seen once. The sequencing here drew on unsorted PBMCs, taken 3.7 years after starting antiretroviral therapy. The origin of the receptors is a woman aged 50 to 60 with HIV.

This clone was picked up one time. This chain joins TRBV4-3 and TRBJ2-6; 8 bases line up with TRBD2. This CDR3 has 19 amino acids. Germline V gene sequence: CDR1 LGHNA, CDR2 YSLEER. V lost 1 base and J lost 0; bases outside the gene matches: 8. In DNA form, the CDR3 reads TGCGCCAGCAGCCAAGTGGCGAGCGGGGGTGCCTCTGGGGCCAACGTCCTGACTTTC. It codes for CASSQVASGGASGANVLTF.

This clone has a single count. The chain recombines TRBV7-9 with TRBJ2-7; TRBD2 agrees at 10 bases. The length of the CDR3 is 18 residues. V lost 5 bases and J lost 4; bases outside the gene matches: 17. Germline CDR1 SEHNR, CDR2 FQNEAQ (reference sequence). The CDR3 spells CASSQSGGTSVGGYEQYF. The CDR3 nucleotides read TGTGCCAGCAGCCAGAGTGGAGGGACTAGCGTCGGGGGTTACGAGCAGTACTTC.

A remark on this clone: This same CDR3 is encoded by further DNA sequences in the sample. V gene TRBV19 combines with J gene TRBJ2-7, with TRBD2 matching 10 bases. Trimming cost V 7 bases and J 1 base; bases outside gene matches: 4. Germline CDR1 is LNHDA and CDR2 is SQIVND (reference sequence). The CDR3 has 14 residues. The CDR3 loop is CASKTSGVSYEQYF. As DNA, the CDR3 is TGTGCCAGTAAAACTAGCGGGGTGTCCTACGAGCAGTACTTC.

This chain connects TRBV14 to TRBJ1-2, with D perhaps matching TRBD1 (6 bases). Trimming removed 1 base from V and 7 bases from J, with 10 bases in between. CDR3 size: 13 residues. Germline V lookup: CDR1 SGHDN, CDR2 FVKESK. The DNA of the CDR3 is TGTGCCAGCAGCCAAGTGGGGGCGGCTGGCTACACCTTC. Protein: CASSQVGAAGYTF.

The V call is TRBV5-1, the J call TRBJ1-2; possibly TRBD1 for D (6 bases). The V end lost 5 bases, the J end lost 7 bases, and 15 bases lay between the germline ends. The germline gives CDR1 SGHRS, CDR2 YFSETQ. The CDR3 length is 13 residues. Here the CDR3 reads CASSEQGISGYTF. The CDR3 DNA sequence: TGCGCCAGCAGTGAACAGGGAATTAGTGGCTACACCTTC.

The chain is built from TRBV6-5 and TRBJ1-2; D possibly corresponds to TRBD1 (5 bases). Trimming shortened V by 7 bases and J by 6 bases, and 15 bases separated the two germline ends. Germline V gene sequence: CDR1 MNHEY, CDR2 SVGAGI. This CDR3 has 13 amino acids. CDR3 residues: CASTPGTPNGYTF. As DNA, the CDR3 is TGTGCCAGCACCCCCGGGACTCCTAATGGCTACACCTTC.

The chain combines TRBV5-1 with TRBJ2-4, with TRBD1 as a possible D gene (5 bases). Germline CDR1 is SGHRS and CDR2 is YFSETQ. V lost 0 bases to trimming and J lost 1 base, with 5 bases between them. The CDR3 covers 14 residues. The CDR3 is CASSLAGAKNIQYF. The CDR3 DNA is TGCGCCAGCAGCTTGGCAGGGGCCAAAAACATTCAGTACTTC. The whole variable domain, filled in from reference TRBV5-1 and TRBJ2-4, reads KAGVTQTPRYLIKTRGQQVTLSCSPISGHRSVSWYQQTPGQGLQFLFEYFSETQRNKGNFPGRFSGRQFSNSRSEMNVSTLELGDSALYLCASSLAGAKNIQYFGAGTRLSVL.

The chain employs TRBV4-2 and TRBJ2-5, with a possible D match to TRBD2 (7 bases). The germline V gene encodes CDR1 LGHNA and CDR2 YNFKEQ. The V end was cut by 7 bases, the J end by 5 bases, with 17 bases between. The CDR3 sequence is 14 residues long. CDR3 DNA sequence: TGTGCCAGCACTCAAGGGGGGGGCGCCGAGACCCAGTACTTC. This translates into CASTQGGGAETQYF.

V gene TRBV14 combines with J gene TRBJ2-5; 7 nucleotides line up with TRBD2. The CDR3 length is 15 residues. V trimming: 1 base; J trimming: 5 bases; junction bases outside the gene matches: 7. Germline V CDR1 and CDR2: SGHDN, FVKESK. The CDR3 spells CASSQGRLGGETQYF. The CDR3 DNA follows: TGTGCCAGCAGCCAAGGAAGGCTCGGGGGGGAGACCCAGTACTTC.

This clone appeared once. CDR3 nucleotide sequence: TGTGCCAGCAGCTTGGGGTGGGGACAGGGGGCGCGAGAGCAGTACTTC. Translated: CASSLGWGQGAREQYF. The V call is TRBV5-4, the J call TRBJ2-7, with 12 bases aligning to TRBD1. This CDR3 region has 16 residues. Germline loops: CDR1 SGHNT, CDR2 YYREEE (reference sequence). J gave up 7 bases and V 0 bases, and 8 bases lay outside the gene matches.

The chain combines TRBV6-5 with TRBJ2-3; D uncertain. The V gene lost 5 bases and the J gene lost 2 bases, with 5 bases spanning the gap. The CDR3 spans 12 residues. Germline V gene sequence: CDR1 MNHEY, CDR2 SVGAGI. The CDR3 DNA reads TGTGCCAGCAGTGAGGACACAGATACGCAGTATTTT. Protein: CASSEDTDTQYF.

The rearrangement links TRBV11-2 to TRBJ2-5; TRBD2 agrees at 8 bases. V shed 1 base, J shed 2 bases, and the junction held 6 bases outside the gene matches. The CDR3 loop spans 16 amino acids. Looked up from germline, CDR1 is SGHAT and CDR2 is FQNNGV. CDR3 sequence reads: CASSLGRGGPQETQYF. The CDR3 DNA sequence: TGTGCCAGCAGCTTAGGACGGGGGGGACCTCAAGAGACCCAGTACTTC.

The chain couples TRBV6-5 to TRBJ1-3; no reliable D call. The V end was cut by 2 bases, the J end by 4 bases, with 12 bases between. Germline CDR1 and CDR2: MNHEY and SVGAGI. The CDR3 runs to 15 residues. This CDR3 is CASSYGQLRGNTIYF. CDR3 coding DNA: TGTGCCAGCAGTTACGGGCAGTTACGCGGAAACACCATATATTTT.

CDR3 in DNA: TGTGCCTGGAGTCCATCCAGGGGATTACCTGGAAACACCATATATTTT. This encodes CAWSPSRGLPGNTIYF. V is TRBV30 and J is TRBJ1-3, with a possible D match to TRBD1 (6 bases). The CDR3 is made up of 16 amino acids. Germline lookup yields CDR1 GTSNPN and CDR2 SVGIG (reference sequence). The ends were cut back, 2 bases at V and 2 bases at J, with 16 bases in the middle.

The chain couples TRBV18 to TRBJ1-1, with no clear D. Trimming removed 6 bases at V and 1 base at J, with 9 bases between. Germline CDR1 and CDR2: KGHSH and LQKENI. There are 13 residues in the CDR3. This CDR3 is CASSLSRNTEAFF. DNA for the CDR3: TGTGCCAGCTCGTTATCGAGGAACACTGAAGCTTTCTTT.

The V call is TRBV11-2, the J call TRBJ2-5; D not certain. Germline values: CDR1 SGHAT, CDR2 FQNNGV. The CDR3 totals 15 residues. Between the trimmed V and J ends, which lost 5 bases and 2 bases, there was a span of 15 bases. The CDR3 protein is CASSARRNSQETQYF. Here the CDR3 DNA reads TGTGCCAGCAGCGCCCGACGCAACAGTCAAGAGACCCAGTACTTC.

This chain links TRBV27 with TRBJ1-4; D not certain. CDR1 is MNHEY and CDR2 is SMNVEV in the germline V gene (reference sequence). The CDR3 covers 16 residues. V lost 3 bases to trimming and J lost 7 bases, with 18 bases between them. CDR3 residues: CASSLVRAEGSEKLFF. The CDR3 region has the DNA TGTGCCAGCAGTTTGGTCCGAGCAGAGGGAAGTGAAAAACTGTTTTTT.

V is TRBV27 and J is TRBJ1-1; D gene unclear. This CDR3 comprises 16 residues. In germline, CDR1 is MNHEY, CDR2 SMNVEV (reference sequence). V was cut by 3 bases and J by 0 bases, with 14 bases left in between. The chain's CDR3 is CASSFGYRDMNTEAFF. CDR3 in DNA: TGTGCCAGCAGTTTTGGCTACAGAGACATGAACACTGAAGCTTTCTTT.

The J gene is TRBJ2-7, the V gene TRBV6-6, with TRBD1 as a possible D gene (5 bases). The CDR3 loop spans 13 amino acids. Trimming pared 6 bases from V and 4 bases from J, leaving 13 bases between. Germline CDR1 MNHNY, CDR2 SVGAGI (reference sequence). The CDR3 loop is CASRSDSKYEQYF. The CDR3 DNA sequence: TGTGCCAGCAGGTCTGACAGTAAATACGAGCAGTACTTC.

The rearrangement joins TRBV11-3 to TRBJ2-5; 13 nucleotides line up with TRBD2. The germline gives CDR1 SGHNT, CDR2 YENEEA. V trimming: 4 bases; J trimming: 3 bases; junction bases outside the gene matches: 2. The CDR3 contains 15 residues. In nucleotides, the CDR3 is TGTGCCAGCAGCTCCGGACTAGCGGGGGAAGAGACCCAGTACTTC. It specifies CASSSGLAGEETQYF.

The chain employs TRBV4-2 and TRBJ2-5, with 7 bases identical to TRBD1. Germline V gene lookup returns CDR1 LGHNA and CDR2 YNFKEQ. The CDR3 has 15 amino acids. The ends lost 7 bases at V and 0 bases at J; junction bases unmatched: 8. CDR3 residues: CASTRGQLDQETQYF. CDR3 DNA: TGTGCCAGCACTCGGGGACAGTTAGACCAAGAGACCCAGTACTTC.

This clone appeared a single time. The V and J genes are TRBV19 and TRBJ1-6; no clear D. V was clipped by 6 bases and J by 7 bases, with 16 bases between them. Looked up from germline, CDR1 is LNHDA and CDR2 is SQIVND (reference sequence). The CDR3 has 15 amino acids. In DNA, the CDR3 is TGTGCCAGTAGCAACTCCCCATCATTGAATTCACCCCTCCACTTT. This gives the protein CASSNSPSLNSPLHF.

The chain joins TRBV19 to TRBJ1-2; the D is unclear. Per germline, CDR1 LNHDA and CDR2 SQIVND (reference sequence). This CDR3 has 13 residues. With 9 bases removed from V and 4 bases from J, the gap between germline ends came to 15 bases. CDR3 DNA sequence: TGTGCCAGCTCGATTATTTCCACCTATGGCTACACCTTC. Translation: CASSIISTYGYTF.

The gene calls are TRBV5-1 and TRBJ2-2, with 10 nucleotides matching TRBD2. Per the germline V gene, CDR1 is SGHRS and CDR2 is YFSETQ. The CDR3 is 16 residues long. Trimming took 5 bases from V and 1 from J; bases not matched to a gene: 5. The CDR3 reads CASSFLAGENTGELFF. The CDR3 DNA sequence: TGCGCCAGCAGTTTTCTAGCGGGGGAGAACACCGGGGAGCTGTTTTTT.

In the case of this clone: The identical CDR3 is also encoded by other nucleotide sequences in the sample. The chain couples TRBV5-6 to TRBJ1-2; D may be TRBD1 (6 bases). V was cut by 4 bases and J by 4 bases, with 14 bases left in between. Germline V gene data show CDR1 as SGHDT and CDR2 as YYEEEE. The CDR3 is made up of 14 amino acids. CDR3 nucleotides: TGTGCCAGCAGCCCCCTGGACAGTGTCTATGGCTACACCTTC. This gives the protein CASSPLDSVYGYTF.

The chain combines TRBV7-3 with TRBJ2-1; D is unresolved. Germline CDR1 SGHTA, CDR2 FQGTGA. CDR3 length: 13 residues. Trimming cost V 4 bases and J 8 bases, with 12 bases left between them. This chain's CDR3 is CASSSARSHEQFF. CDR3 DNA: TGTGCCAGCAGCTCGGCTAGATCCCATGAGCAGTTCTTC.

A few counts support this clone. V usage is TRBV4-2 and J usage is TRBJ2-1; no clear D gene. Per germline, CDR1 LGHNA and CDR2 YNFKEQ. Between the trimmed V and J ends, which lost 0 bases and 1 base, there was a span of 7 bases. The CDR3 length is 15 residues. The CDR3 spells CASSQDGGSYNEQFF. CDR3 bases: TGTGCCAGCAGCCAAGATGGCGGTTCCTACAATGAGCAGTTCTTC.